This TCR beta chain was sequenced during a study of shared clonotypes between healthy human individuals. In the study overall: CD4 naive cells filled three plates per donor, CD4 memory three, CD8 naive two and CD8 memory one. Study results and caveats: Across four donors, naive CD4 shared roughly 5%, naive CD8 less than 4%, memory CD4 roughly 2.4%, memory CD8 around 0.42%. Larger estimated richness was generally seen in naive subsets than in memory subsets.

CD4+ cells were split into CD45RA+ naive and CD45RA-negative memory subsets. The CDR3 runs 15 residues. Germline V gene lookup returns CDR1 MDHEN and CDR2 SYDVKM. Trimming took 5 bases from V and 5 from J, leaving 18 bases between them. The repertoire was sequenced with immunoSEQ multiplex PCR; TCRdb's copy has only in-frame clones and lacks some. The data hold millions of clones, with about 95% observed a single time. This clone was observed at least ten times. The antigen is undetermined. The V call is TRBV28, the J call TRBJ1-1; D is ambiguous. The receptor was derived from a man younger than 30 in good health. Sample: naive CD4+ T cells sorted from blood. Indicated subset: CD45RA+ positively selected. CDR3 loop: CASSLSTLGSTEAFF. The DNA of the CDR3 is TGTGCCAGCAGTCTCAGCACACTGGGGAGTACTGAAGCTTTCTTT. The full variable domain, completed using reference TRBV28 and TRBJ1-1, is DVKVTQSSRYLVKRTGEKVFLECVQDMDHENMFWYRQDPGLGLRLIYFSYDVKMKEKGDIPEGYSVSREKKERFSLILESASTNQTSMYLCASSLSTLGSTEAFFGQGTRLTVV.